These 20 T cell receptor beta chains originate from one sample sequenced in a study of T cells in localized non-small cell lung cancer. Libraries were prepared by immunoSEQ multiplex PCR; TCRdb keeps only in-frame clonotypes and omits some of them. This sample has around 23,000 clones; roughly 88% occur once, and the top ten carry 25% to 35%. This sample comprised peripheral blood mononuclear cells, obtained before any cancer treatment. These receptors were taken from a male donor older than 55 with stage II lung adenocarcinoma.

By sample fraction, this clone is medium-sized. The chain joins TRBV9 to TRBJ2-1, with a weak D call TRBD2 (6 bases). Trimming took off 0 bases at V and 2 bases at J, with 6 bases between the two ends. Germline CDR1 SGDLS, CDR2 YYNGEE. This CDR3 spans 14 amino acids. The CDR3 protein is CASSVVAAYNEQFF. DNA of the CDR3: TGTGCCAGCAGCGTAGTAGCGGCCTACAATGAGCAGTTCTTC.

V and J are TRBV19 and TRBJ2-1; a weak D match, TRBD2 (6 bases). Germline CDR1 reads LNHDA; CDR2 reads SQIVND (reference sequence). V shed 3 bases and J shed 6 bases, with 9 bases lying between them. This CDR3 comprises 13 residues. The CDR3 loop is CASSIEGGNEQFF. CDR3 coding DNA: TGTGCCAGTAGTATTGAGGGAGGCAATGAGCAGTTCTTC. Combining the CDR3 with reference TRBV19 and TRBJ2-1 gives the whole variable domain DGGITQSPKYLFRKEGQNVTLSCEQNLNHDAMYWYRQDPGQGLRLIYYSQIVNDFQKGDIAEGYSVSREKKESFPLTVTSAQKNPTAFYLCASSIEGGNEQFFGPGTRLTVL.

V gene TRBV10-2 combines with J gene TRBJ2-2, with 7 bases matching TRBD1. This CDR3 spans 14 amino acids. The V gene's germline CDR1 is WSHSY and CDR2 SAAADI. V was pared by 7 bases and J by 4 bases, with 6 bases of the junction left unmatched. CDR3 sequence reads: CASITGAFTGELFF. The DNA of the CDR3 is TGCGCCAGCATTACAGGGGCTTTCACCGGGGAGCTGTTTTTT.

The chain joins TRBV2 to TRBJ2-1; TRBD2 matches 11 bases. Germline V gene lookup returns CDR1 SNHLY and CDR2 FYNNEI. The CDR3 has 16 residues. Trimming at V came to 5 bases and at J to 9 bases, leaving 12 bases not matched to a gene. The CDR3, as DNA: TGTGCCAGCAGTCCTCTTAGCGGGAGGGCAGCGGGTGAGCAGTTCTTC. Protein: CASSPLSGRAAGEQFF.

This rearrangement joins TRBV7-9 to TRBJ2-7; unclear D gene. Germline-derived CDR1 and CDR2 are SEHNR and FQNEAQ (reference sequence). The CDR3 loop spans 12 amino acids. Trimming removed 5 bases from V and 3 bases from J, with 8 bases in between. The CDR3 DNA follows: TGTGCCAGCAGCCGTGACCGCTACGAGCAGTACTTC. The encoded protein is CASSRDRYEQYF.

The rearrangement uses TRBV5-1 and TRBJ1-4; D uncertain. Trimming removed 4 bases from V and 5 bases from J, with 9 bases in between. The CDR3 extends over 13 amino acids. Germline CDR1 is SGHRS and CDR2 is YFSETQ. The CDR3 loop is CASSPRNNEKLFF. In DNA form, the CDR3 reads TGCGCCAGCAGCCCTAGGAACAATGAAAAACTGTTTTTT.

The genes are TRBV11-3 and TRBJ1-2; 7 bases are a match to TRBD1. Germline loops: CDR1 SGHNT, CDR2 YENEEA. The CDR3 loop spans 12 amino acids. V lost 5 bases and J lost 6; bases outside the gene matches: 3. The CDR3, as DNA: TGTGCCAGCAGCGCCACAGGGGATGGCTACACCTTC. It encodes CASSATGDGYTF.

V is TRBV28 and J is TRBJ2-2, with TRBD2 matching 11 bases. This CDR3 has 16 residues. J gave up 6 bases and V 6 bases, and 9 bases lay outside the gene matches. Per the germline V gene, CDR1 is MDHEN and CDR2 is SYDVKM. The CDR3 nucleotides read TGTGCCAGCAGCCGCATACTAGCGGGAGTGCCCGGGGAGCTGTTTTTT. Its protein is CASSRILAGVPGELFF.

The rearrangement uses TRBV18 and TRBJ1-5, with TRBD1 matching 10 bases. The CDR3 has 15 amino acids. Germline trimming cut 3 bases from V and 8 bases from J; bases unmatched to any gene: 7. Germline V gene sequence: CDR1 KGHSH, CDR2 LQKENI. CDR3 bases: TGTGCCAGCTCACCCATGACAGGGGGCAGGGAGCCCCAGCATTTT. Encoded protein: CASSPMTGGREPQHF. The complete variable domain, with remaining parts taken from reference TRBV18 and TRBJ1-5, reads NAGVMQNPRHLVRRRGQEARLRCSPMKGHSHVYWYRQLPEEGLKFMVYLQKENIIDESGMPKERFSAEFPKEGPSILRIQQVVRGDSAAYFCASSPMTGGREPQHFGDGTRLSIL.

The V gene is TRBV28, the J gene TRBJ2-7; the D is unclear. Trimming removed 3 bases at V and 2 bases at J, with 5 bases between. This CDR3 spans 12 amino acids. The germline CDR1 and CDR2 sequences are MDHEN and SYDVKM. The DNA of the CDR3 is TGTGCCAGCAGTTTTGGCCCCTACGAGCAGTACTTC. Translation: CASSFGPYEQYF.

V and J are TRBV28 and TRBJ2-1; 14 bases match TRBD2. The CDR3 runs to 14 residues. The V gene end was trimmed by 4 bases and the J gene end by 15 bases; junction bases not matched to a gene: 8. CDR1 is MDHEN, CDR2 SYDVKM, per germline. The CDR3 DNA follows: TGTGCCAGCAGTTATCCACGGACTAGCGGGAGGTTGTTCTTC. It is translated as CASSYPRTSGRLFF. Variable domain in full (rest from reference TRBV28 and TRBJ2-1): DVKVTQSSRYLVKRTGEKVFLECVQDMDHENMFWYRQDPGLGLRLIYFSYDVKMKEKGDIPEGYSVSREKKERFSLILESASTNQTSMYLCASSYPRTSGRLFFGPGTRLTVL.

This clone has a single count. The identical CDR3 is also encoded by other nucleotide sequences in the sample. The CDR3, as DNA: TGTGCCAGCAGTCCCGGGACTAGGGGAGAGACCCAGTACTTC. It is translated as CASSPGTRGETQYF. This chain uses TRBV27 with TRBJ2-5, with 8 nucleotides matching TRBD2. Per germline, CDR1 MNHEY and CDR2 SMNVEV (reference sequence). The CDR3 length is 14 residues. Trimming cost V 5 bases and J 4 bases; bases outside gene matches: 6.

The chain couples TRBV18 to TRBJ1-1; D not resolved. The germline V gene has CDR1 KGHSH and CDR2 LQKENI. The V and J ends lost 5 bases and 3 bases respectively, with 16 bases between them. This CDR3 region has 15 residues. CDR3 residues: CASSFNPSVYTEAFF. DNA for the CDR3: TGTGCCAGCTCATTCAACCCCTCGGTGTACACTGAAGCTTTCTTT. Drawing the rest from reference TRBV18 and TRBJ1-1, the complete variable domain is NAGVMQNPRHLVRRRGQEARLRCSPMKGHSHVYWYRQLPEEGLKFMVYLQKENIIDESGMPKERFSAEFPKEGPSILRIQQVVRGDSAAYFCASSFNPSVYTEAFFGQGTRLTVV.

The gene calls are TRBV29-1 and TRBJ2-5, with no clear D. CDR1 is SQVTM, CDR2 ANQGSEA, per germline. The CDR3 extends over 14 amino acids. V shed 3 bases and J shed 5 bases, with 16 bases lying between them. CDR3 region: CSVDTGVYWETQYF. CDR3 nucleotides: TGCAGCGTTGACACCGGCGTCTATTGGGAGACCCAGTACTTC.

This clone was seen more than once but under ten times. The chain has TRBV6-1 and TRBJ2-7; D is undetermined. Deletions cut 8 bases from V and 0 bases from J, with 11 bases between. The germline V gene encodes CDR1 MNHNS and CDR2 SASEGT. The CDR3 spans 13 residues. The CDR3 is CASSVGYSYEQYF. The CDR3 DNA reads as TGTGCCAGCTCCGTTGGATACTCCTACGAGCAGTACTTC.

This rearrangement joins TRBV2 to TRBJ2-2; D not certain. V lost 7 bases and J 4 bases, leaving 16 bases between the germline ends. In germline, CDR1 is SNHLY, CDR2 FYNNEI. The CDR3 consists of 15 residues. CDR3 nucleotides: TGTGCCAGCATGAAGGAGAGGCCTACCACCGGGGAGCTGTTTTTT. It codes for CASMKERPTTGELFF.

V gene TRBV5-6 combines with J gene TRBJ2-3; tentatively, D is TRBD1 or TRBD2 (6 bases each). From germline, CDR1 is SGHDT and CDR2 YYEEEE. CDR3 length equals 14 residues. The V gene lost 0 bases and the J gene lost 8 bases, with 13 bases spanning the gap. For the CDR3, the DNA is TGTGCCAGCAGCTTGGGGTCGGGGGCCGGTACGCAGTATTTT. Amino acid sequence: CASSLGSGAGTQYF.

The chain combines TRBV7-2 with TRBJ2-7, with 8 bases identical to TRBD2. Germline V gene lookup returns CDR1 SGHTA and CDR2 FQGNSA. The CDR3 consists of 14 residues. The junction had 5 bases not matched to a gene; V was cut back by 4 bases and J by 3 bases. This CDR3 reads CASSSAGGGYEQYF. DNA of the CDR3: TGTGCCAGCAGCTCGGCGGGGGGAGGCTACGAGCAGTACTTC.

V is TRBV29-1 and J is TRBJ1-2; D unclear. CDR1 and CDR2 (germline): SQVTM, ANQGSEA. The V gene lost 8 bases and the J gene lost 3 bases, with 10 bases spanning the gap. This CDR3 contains 11 residues. The CDR3 sequence: CSSGIDYGYTF. DNA of the CDR3: TGCAGCTCTGGGATCGACTATGGCTACACCTTC.

This chain joins TRBV7-2 and TRBJ2-7, with D tentatively TRBD1 (6 bases). This CDR3 has 15 residues. Germline assignment: CDR1 SGHTA and CDR2 FQGNSA. V was shortened by 6 bases and J by 6 bases, with 21 bases between the two germline ends. CDR3: CASSSPPTGTGEQYF. The CDR3 DNA sequence: TGTGCCAGCAGTTCTCCCCCGACAGGTACGGGCGAGCAGTACTTC.